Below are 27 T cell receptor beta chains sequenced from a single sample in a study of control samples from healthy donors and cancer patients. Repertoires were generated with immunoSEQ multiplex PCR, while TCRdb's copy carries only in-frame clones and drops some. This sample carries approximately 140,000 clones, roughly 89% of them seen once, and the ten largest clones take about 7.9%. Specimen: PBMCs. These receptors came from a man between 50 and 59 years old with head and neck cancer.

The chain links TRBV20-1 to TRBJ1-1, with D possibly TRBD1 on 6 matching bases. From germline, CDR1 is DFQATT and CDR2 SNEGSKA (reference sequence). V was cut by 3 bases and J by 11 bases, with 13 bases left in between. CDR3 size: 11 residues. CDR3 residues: CSASGEGVAFF. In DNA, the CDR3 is TGCAGTGCTAGTGGCGAGGGGGTTGCTTTCTTT.

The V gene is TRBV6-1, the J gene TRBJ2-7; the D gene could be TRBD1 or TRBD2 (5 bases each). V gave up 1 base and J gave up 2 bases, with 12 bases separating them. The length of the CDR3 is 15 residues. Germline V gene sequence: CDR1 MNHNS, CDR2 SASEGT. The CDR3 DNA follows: TGTGCCAGCAGTGAAGTGGCAACGGGACCCTACGAGCAGTACTTC. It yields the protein CASSEVATGPYEQYF.

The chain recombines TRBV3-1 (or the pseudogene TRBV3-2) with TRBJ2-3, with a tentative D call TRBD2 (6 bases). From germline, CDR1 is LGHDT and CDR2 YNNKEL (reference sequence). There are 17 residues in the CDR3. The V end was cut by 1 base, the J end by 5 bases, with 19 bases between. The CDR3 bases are TGTGCCAGCAGCCAAGCGAGGGGACTCAGCATGGGAGATACGCAGTATTTT. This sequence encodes CASSQARGLSMGDTQYF.

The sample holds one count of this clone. The CDR3 protein is CASRRTLAGVSYEQYF. In DNA, the CDR3 is TGTGCCAGCAGACGTACTCTAGCGGGAGTCTCCTACGAGCAGTACTTC. The chain combines TRBV11-2 with TRBJ2-7; 10 nucleotides align to TRBD2. The length of the CDR3 is 16 residues. V shed 6 bases, J shed 0 bases, and the junction held 8 bases outside the gene matches. Germline CDR1 and CDR2: SGHAT and FQNNGV.

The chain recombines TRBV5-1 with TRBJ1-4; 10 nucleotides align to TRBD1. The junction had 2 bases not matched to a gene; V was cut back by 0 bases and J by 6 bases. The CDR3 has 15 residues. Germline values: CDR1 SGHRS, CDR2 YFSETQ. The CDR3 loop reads CASSLDGTGDEKLFF. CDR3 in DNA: TGCGCCAGCAGCTTGGACGGGACAGGGGATGAAAAACTGTTTTTT.

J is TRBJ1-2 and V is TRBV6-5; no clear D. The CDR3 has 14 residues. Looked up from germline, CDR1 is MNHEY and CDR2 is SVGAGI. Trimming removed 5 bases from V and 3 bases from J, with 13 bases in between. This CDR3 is CASSHDGGDYGYTF. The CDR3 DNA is TGTGCCAGCAGTCACGACGGTGGAGACTATGGCTACACCTTC.

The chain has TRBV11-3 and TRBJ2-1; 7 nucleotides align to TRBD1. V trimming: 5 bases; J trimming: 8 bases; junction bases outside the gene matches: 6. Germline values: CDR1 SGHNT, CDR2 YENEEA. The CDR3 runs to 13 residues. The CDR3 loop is CASSTSGGYEQFF. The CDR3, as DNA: TGTGCCAGCAGCACATCAGGGGGTTATGAGCAGTTCTTC.

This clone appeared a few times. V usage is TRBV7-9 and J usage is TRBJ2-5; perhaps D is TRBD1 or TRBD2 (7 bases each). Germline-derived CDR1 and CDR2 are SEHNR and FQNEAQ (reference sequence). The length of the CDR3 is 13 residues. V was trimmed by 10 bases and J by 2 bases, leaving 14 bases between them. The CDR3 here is CATHRGGQETQYF. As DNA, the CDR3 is TGTGCCACCCACAGGGGAGGGCAAGAGACCCAGTACTTC.

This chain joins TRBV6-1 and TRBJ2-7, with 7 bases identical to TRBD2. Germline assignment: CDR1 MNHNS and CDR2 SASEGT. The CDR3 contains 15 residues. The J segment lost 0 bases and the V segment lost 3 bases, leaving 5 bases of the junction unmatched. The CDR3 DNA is TGTGCCAGCAGTGAGGTGGGCGGGAGCTCCTACGAGCAGTACTTC. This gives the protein CASSEVGGSSYEQYF.

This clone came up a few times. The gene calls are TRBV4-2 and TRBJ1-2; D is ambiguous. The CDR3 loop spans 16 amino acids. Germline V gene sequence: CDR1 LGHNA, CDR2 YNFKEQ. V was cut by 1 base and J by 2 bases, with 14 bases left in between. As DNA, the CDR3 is TGTGCCAGCAGCCAAGTGGTTGGGGTGGAGAACTATGGCTACACCTTC. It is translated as CASSQVVGVENYGYTF.

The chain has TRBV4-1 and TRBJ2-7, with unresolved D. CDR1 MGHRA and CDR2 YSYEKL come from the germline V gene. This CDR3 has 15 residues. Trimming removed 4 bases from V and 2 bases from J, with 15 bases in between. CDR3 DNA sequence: TGCGCCAGCAGCCCGCTGCTGGGCGGCACCTACGAGCAGTACTTC. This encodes CASSPLLGGTYEQYF.

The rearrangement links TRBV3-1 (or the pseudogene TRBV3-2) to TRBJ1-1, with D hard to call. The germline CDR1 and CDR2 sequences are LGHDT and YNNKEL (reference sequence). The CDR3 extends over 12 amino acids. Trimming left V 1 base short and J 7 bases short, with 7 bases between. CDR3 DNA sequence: TGTGCCAGCAGCCAAGCGAAAGGTGAAGCTTTCTTT. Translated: CASSQAKGEAFF.

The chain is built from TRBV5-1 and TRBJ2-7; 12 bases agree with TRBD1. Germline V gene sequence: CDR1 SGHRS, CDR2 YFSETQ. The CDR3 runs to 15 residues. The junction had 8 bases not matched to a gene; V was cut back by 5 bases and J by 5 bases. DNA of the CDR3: TGCGCCAGCAGACGGGGACAGGGGGCTATGGACGAGCAGTACTTC. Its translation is CASRRGQGAMDEQYF. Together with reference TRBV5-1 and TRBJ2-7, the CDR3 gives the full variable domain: KAGVTQTPRYLIKTRGQQVTLSCSPISGHRSVSWYQQTPGQGLQFLFEYFSETQRNKGNFPGRFSGRQFSNSRSEMNVSTLELGDSALYLCASRRGQGAMDEQYFGPGTRLTVT.

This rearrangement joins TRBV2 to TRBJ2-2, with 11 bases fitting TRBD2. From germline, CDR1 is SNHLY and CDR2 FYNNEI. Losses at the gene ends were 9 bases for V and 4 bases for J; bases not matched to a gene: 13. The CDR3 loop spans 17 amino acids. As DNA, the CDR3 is TGTGCCAGTACAGACCTTCTAGCGGGGGGTTTCACCGGGGAGCTGTTTTTT. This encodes CASTDLLAGGFTGELFF.

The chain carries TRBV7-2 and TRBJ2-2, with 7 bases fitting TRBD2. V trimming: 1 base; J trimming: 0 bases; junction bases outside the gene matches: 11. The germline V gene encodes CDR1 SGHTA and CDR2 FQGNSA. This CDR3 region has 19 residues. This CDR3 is CASSLEGRVAGSNTGELFF. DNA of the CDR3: TGTGCCAGCAGCTTAGAAGGTCGAGTAGCGGGTTCGAACACCGGGGAGCTGTTTTTT. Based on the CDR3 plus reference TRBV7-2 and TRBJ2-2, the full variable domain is GAGVSQSPSNKVTEKGKDVELRCDPISGHTALYWYRQSLGQGLEFLIYFQGNSAPDKSGLPSDRFSAERTGGSVSTLTIQRTQQEDSAVYLCASSLEGRVAGSNTGELFFGEGSRLTVL.

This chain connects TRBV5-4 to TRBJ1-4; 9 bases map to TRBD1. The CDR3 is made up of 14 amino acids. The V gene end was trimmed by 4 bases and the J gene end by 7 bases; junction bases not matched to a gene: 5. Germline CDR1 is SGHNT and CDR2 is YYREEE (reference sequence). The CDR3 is CASSLQGAAEKLFF. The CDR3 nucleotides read TGTGCCAGCAGCCTACAGGGGGCAGCTGAAAAACTGTTTTTT.

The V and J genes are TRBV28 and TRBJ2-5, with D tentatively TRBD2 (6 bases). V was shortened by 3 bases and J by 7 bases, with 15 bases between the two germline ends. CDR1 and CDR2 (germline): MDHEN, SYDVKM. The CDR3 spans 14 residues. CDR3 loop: CASSFPGSRVTQYF. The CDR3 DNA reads TGTGCCAGCAGTTTTCCCGGGAGTAGGGTGACCCAGTACTTC.

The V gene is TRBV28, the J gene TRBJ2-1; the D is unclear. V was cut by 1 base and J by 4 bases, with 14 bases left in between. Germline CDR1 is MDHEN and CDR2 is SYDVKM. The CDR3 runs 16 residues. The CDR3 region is CASSLYGSPEYNEQFF. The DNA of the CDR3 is TGTGCCAGCAGTTTATACGGCAGCCCCGAGTACAATGAGCAGTTCTTC.

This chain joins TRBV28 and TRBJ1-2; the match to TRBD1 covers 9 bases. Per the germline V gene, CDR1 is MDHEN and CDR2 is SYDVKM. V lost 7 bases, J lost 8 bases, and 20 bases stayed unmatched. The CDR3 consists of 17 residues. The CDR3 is CASIPEGQGGPFFGYTF. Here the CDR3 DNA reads TGTGCCAGCATTCCGGAGGGACAGGGAGGTCCCTTCTTCGGCTACACCTTC.

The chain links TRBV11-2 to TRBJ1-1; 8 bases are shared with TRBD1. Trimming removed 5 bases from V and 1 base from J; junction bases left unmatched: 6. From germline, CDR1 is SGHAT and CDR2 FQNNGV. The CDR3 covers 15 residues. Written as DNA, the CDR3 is TGTGCCAGCAGCCCTGGACAGGGATCGAACACTGAAGCTTTCTTT. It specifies CASSPGQGSNTEAFF.

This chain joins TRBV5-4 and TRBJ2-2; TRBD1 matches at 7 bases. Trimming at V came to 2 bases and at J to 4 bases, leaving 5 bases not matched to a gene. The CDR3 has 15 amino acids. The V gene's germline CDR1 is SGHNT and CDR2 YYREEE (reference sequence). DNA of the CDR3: TGTGCCAGCAGCTTCGACAGGGTTGGCACCGGGGAGCTGTTTTTT. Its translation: CASSFDRVGTGELFF.

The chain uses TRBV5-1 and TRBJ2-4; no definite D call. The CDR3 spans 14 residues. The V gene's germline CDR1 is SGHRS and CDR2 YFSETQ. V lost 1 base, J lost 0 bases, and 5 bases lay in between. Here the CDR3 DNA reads TGCGCCAGCAGCTTGAGGACAGCCAAAAACATTCAGTACTTC. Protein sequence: CASSLRTAKNIQYF.

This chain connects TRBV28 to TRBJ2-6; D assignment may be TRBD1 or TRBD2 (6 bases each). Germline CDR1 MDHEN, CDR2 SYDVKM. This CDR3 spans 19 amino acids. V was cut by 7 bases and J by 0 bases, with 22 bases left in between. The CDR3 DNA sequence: TGTGCCAGCACAAACCTACAGGGAGGACATCTCTCTGGGGCCAACGTCCTGACTTTC. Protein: CASTNLQGGHLSGANVLTF.

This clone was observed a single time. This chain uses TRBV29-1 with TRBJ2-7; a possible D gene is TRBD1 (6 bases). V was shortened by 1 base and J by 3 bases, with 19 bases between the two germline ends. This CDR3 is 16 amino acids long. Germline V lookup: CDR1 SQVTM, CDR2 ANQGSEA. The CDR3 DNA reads TGCAGCGTTGAAGGTCCCGGGACATCGAATGACTACGAGCAGTACTTC. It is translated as CSVEGPGTSNDYEQYF.

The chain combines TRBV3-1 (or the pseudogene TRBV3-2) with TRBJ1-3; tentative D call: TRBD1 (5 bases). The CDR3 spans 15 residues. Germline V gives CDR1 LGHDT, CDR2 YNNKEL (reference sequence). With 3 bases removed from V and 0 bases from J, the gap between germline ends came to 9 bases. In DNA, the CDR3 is TGTGCCAGCAGCCACACAGGTAACTCTGGAAACACCATATATTTT. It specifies CASSHTGNSGNTIYF.

The CDR3 is CASSNRDRVGEQYF. CDR3 sequence (DNA): TGTGCCAGTAGTAACCGGGACAGGGTGGGCGAGCAGTACTTC. This chain joins TRBV19 and TRBJ2-7, with 9 bases matching TRBD1. CDR1 and CDR2 from the germline V gene are LNHDA and SQIVND (reference sequence). Germline trimming cut 4 bases from V and 6 bases from J; bases unmatched to any gene: 7. The CDR3 extends over 14 amino acids.

CDR3 residues: CASRDTGGQETQYF. In nucleotides, the CDR3 is TGTGCCAGCAGGGATACAGGGGGCCAAGAGACCCAGTACTTC. The chain couples TRBV6-5 to TRBJ2-5, with TRBD1 matching over 8 bases. The V gene's germline CDR1 is MNHEY and CDR2 SVGAGI. The length of the CDR3 is 14 residues. J gave up 1 base and V 6 bases, and 4 bases lay outside the gene matches.